This paragraph reports one T cell receptor beta chain. Trimming took 3 bases from V and 2 from J, leaving 11 bases between them. Germline values: CDR1 MNHNS, CDR2 SASEGT. This CDR3 comprises 15 residues. Unique molecular identifiers tagged the TCRbeta library. TCRdb reanalysed the PCR reads using MiXCR and keeps one entry per CDR3 protein. The profile shows some 300,000 distinct CDR3 sequences, roughly 9.1% of them singletons. This specimen comes from a study of T-cell reconstitution after alpha-beta-depleted transplantation in children. This clonotype originated in a boy under two years old with acute myeloid leukemia, due to receive a stem cell transplant. The chain recombines TRBV6-1 with TRBJ2-1; no definite D call. The starting material was PBMCs, obtained before TCRalphabeta/CD19-depleted stem cell transplant. The DNA for the CDR3 is TGTGCCAGCAGTGAGGTCGCGGTCCCCTACAATGAGCAGTTCTTC. It is translated as CASSEVAVPYNEQFF.